This T cell receptor beta chain comes out of a study of regulatory T cells. Points from the study as a whole: In CD3G-deficient patients, conventional CD4+ T cells were enriched for hydrophobic CDR3 residues at positions 6 and 7.

CD4+ T cells were divided by sorting: CD25-high CD127-low Tregs, CD25-low CD127-high conventional cells. V lost 2 bases and J 2 bases, leaving 6 bases between the germline ends. CDR1 and CDR2 from the germline V gene are KGHSH and LQKENI. This CDR3 has 13 residues. About this clone itself: Its antigen is currently unknown.

The PCR used 52 TRBV and 13 TRBJ primers. Clones were sequenced by immunoSEQ multiplex PCR, and TCRdb holds only the in-frame ones, with some missing. The sample comprises about 35,000 clones, around 89% of which are singletons, and 2% to 3% rests with the top ten. This clonotype originated in a person aged 18 to 35 with CD3G deficiency. The sequencing sample was made of conventional CD4+ T cells sorted from blood. J is TRBJ2-5 and V is TRBV18; D is unresolved. CDR3 loop: CASSPGVQETQYF. CDR3 sequence (DNA): TGTGCCAGCTCACCAGGGGTACAAGAGACCCAGTACTTC.